These T cell receptor beta chains were read from a single sample in a study of blood T cell repertoires in COVID-19. Measured with immunoSEQ multiplex PCR; TCRdb has only the in-frame clones, and not every one. The table records about 200,000 clones, more than 75% of them present only once. Specimen: peripheral blood. Every receptor here comes from a person aged 70 to 85 with COVID-19, enrolled during active disease. CDR3s include the opening cysteine and the closing phenylalanine or tryptophan. D genes are given only for firm matches. For some rows the clone size is stated as once, few or many, or as a class when expanded; others skip it.

d_gene,j_gene,v_gene,len,abundance,CDR3nt,CDR3aa
.,TRBJ1-2,TRBV18,15,.,TGTGCCAGCTCACCGGACCAACAGGGACACTATGGCTACACCTTC,CASSPDQQGHYGYTF
TRBD2,TRBJ2-7,TRBV10-3,17,few,TGTGCCATCAGAATAGACGGGACTAGCGTTTCCGGGTACGAGCAGTACTTC,CAIRIDGTSVSGYEQYF
TRBD1,TRBJ1-3,TRBV27,14,.,TGTGCCAGCAGTTTATACAGGGGCCAGCACACCATATATTTT,CASSLYRGQHTIYF
TRBD1,TRBJ2-7,TRBV7-9,14,.,TGTGCCAGCAGCTTGGCAGGGGGCTACAGCGAGCAGTACTTC,CASSLAGGYSEQYF
.,TRBJ2-3,TRBV27,16,.,TGTGCCAGCAGCTTAAGTGGGAGGAAGAGCACAGATACGCAGTATTTT,CASSLSGRKSTDTQYF
.,TRBJ2-7,TRBV15,15,.,TGTGCCACCAGCAGAGATATGCCAGCCGAGGTAGGGCAGTACTTC,CATSRDMPAEVGQYF
TRBD2,TRBJ2-2,TRBV4-2,15,.,TGTGCCAGCACCGGGGCCAGCGGGGCAACCGGGGAGCTGTTTTTT,CASTGASGATGELFF
TRBD1,TRBJ2-7,TRBV9,14,.,TGTGCCAGCAGCGTCGGGGACAGGGGCTACGAGCAGTACTTC,CASSVGDRGYEQYF
TRBD1,TRBJ2-5,TRBV7-9,14,.,TGTGCCAGCAGCCTAGGGACAGTCCAAGAGACCCAGTACTTC,CASSLGTVQETQYF
.,TRBJ1-3,TRBV3-1/TRBV3-2,15,few,TGTGCCAGCAGCCAATCCCAGGGGCCTGGAAACACCATATATTTT,CASSQSQGPGNTIYF
.,TRBJ1-6,TRBV15,17,few,TGTGCCACCAGCAGAGATCTTGGGGGCAGCGAGCATTCACCCCTCCACTTT,CATSRDLGGSEHSPLHF
TRBD2,TRBJ2-7,TRBV7-2,15,.,TGTGCCAGCAGCATTCTAGCGGGGACCGGTGGCGAGCAGTACTTC,CASSILAGTGGEQYF
.,TRBJ2-1,TRBV19,12,once,TGTGCCAGTAGTATTGGCTGGGGGCCCCTATTCTTC,CASSIGWGPLFF
.,TRBJ1-2,TRBV10-1,20,.,TGCGCCAGCAGGGATACGACAGGCCCACCCACCCCCACCGCGGATTATGGCTACACCTTC,CASRDTTGPPTPTADYGYTF
TRBD1,TRBJ1-1,TRBV28,13,.,TGTGCCAGCAGTCTAGGGGGCATAAATGAAGCTTTCTTT,CASSLGGINEAFF
TRBD1,TRBJ1-1,TRBV12-3/TRBV12-4,10,.,TGTGCCAGCAGTTTAATGGGACAGGGATTT,CASSLMGQGF
.,TRBJ2-3,TRBV4-1,18,.,TGCGCCAGCAGCCAAGCGAATGTTGCTGCGGGGAGCACAGATACGCAGTATTTT,CASSQANVAAGSTDTQYF
TRBD2,TRBJ2-2,TRBV4-2,17,.,TGTGCCAGCAGCCAACAGCCGGGCGGGAGGGTAACCGGGGAGCTGTTTTTT,CASSQQPGGRVTGELFF
TRBD2,TRBJ2-7,TRBV28,16,.,TGTGCCAGCAATAGTGCCGGGGGGGACCTCAACTACGAGCAGTACTTC,CASNSAGGDLNYEQYF
TRBD2,TRBJ2-3,TRBV2,15,.,TGTGCCAGCACCGTTATGCGGGGGGCCACAGATACGCAGTATTTT,CASTVMRGATDTQYF
.,TRBJ2-7,TRBV7-3,13,.,TGTGCCAGCAGCTCCACCCCGGGATTTGAGCAGTACTTC,CASSSTPGFEQYF
.,TRBJ1-4,TRBV28,15,.,TGTGCCAGCAGTTCTCCGGGGGGCCGGAGTGAAAAACTGTTTTTT,CASSSPGGRSEKLFF
.,TRBJ1-6,TRBV28,15,.,TGTGCCAGCAGTCCTAGGGGGTCCTATAATTCACCCCTCCACTTT,CASSPRGSYNSPLHF
TRBD2,TRBJ2-1,TRBV24-1,16,.,TGTGCCACCAGTGATTTGAGGCGGGAGGGGGATGATGAGCAGTTCTTC,CATSDLRREGDDEQFF
TRBD1,TRBJ2-3,TRBV7-3,13,.,TGTGCCAGCGGGACAGGCCCCACAGATACGCAGTATTTT,CASGTGPTDTQYF
TRBD1,TRBJ1-2,TRBV30,14,.,TGTGCCTGGAGTGTACTTGGACAGGGTGGTGGCTACACCTTC,CAWSVLGQGGGYTF
TRBD1,TRBJ2-3,TRBV5-1,17,.,TGCGCCAGCAGCTTTGCCGGACAGGGGGGCCGGACAGATACGCAGTATTTT,CASSFAGQGGRTDTQYF
.,TRBJ1-5,TRBV27,13,.,TGTGCCAGCAGTTTTCTTGGCAATCAGCCCCAGCATTTT,CASSFLGNQPQHF